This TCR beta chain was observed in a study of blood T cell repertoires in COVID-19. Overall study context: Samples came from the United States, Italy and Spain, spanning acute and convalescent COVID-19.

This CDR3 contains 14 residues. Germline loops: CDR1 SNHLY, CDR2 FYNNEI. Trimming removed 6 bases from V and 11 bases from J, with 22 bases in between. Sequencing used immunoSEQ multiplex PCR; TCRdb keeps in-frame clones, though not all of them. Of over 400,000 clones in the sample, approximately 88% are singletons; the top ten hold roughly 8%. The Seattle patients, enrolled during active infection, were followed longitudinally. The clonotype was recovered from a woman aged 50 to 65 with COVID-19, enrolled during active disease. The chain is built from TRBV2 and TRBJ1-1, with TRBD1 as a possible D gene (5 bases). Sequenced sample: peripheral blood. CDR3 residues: CASRADTAVLRAFF. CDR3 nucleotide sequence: TGTGCCAGCAGGGCGGACACGGCCGTACTGCGGGCTTTCTTT. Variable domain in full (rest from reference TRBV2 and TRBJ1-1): EPEVTQTPSHQVTQMGQEVILRCVPISNHLYFYWYRQILGQKVEFLVSFYNNEISEKSEIFDDQFSVERPDGSNFTLKIRSTKLEDSAMYFCASRADTAVLRAFFGQGTRLTVV.